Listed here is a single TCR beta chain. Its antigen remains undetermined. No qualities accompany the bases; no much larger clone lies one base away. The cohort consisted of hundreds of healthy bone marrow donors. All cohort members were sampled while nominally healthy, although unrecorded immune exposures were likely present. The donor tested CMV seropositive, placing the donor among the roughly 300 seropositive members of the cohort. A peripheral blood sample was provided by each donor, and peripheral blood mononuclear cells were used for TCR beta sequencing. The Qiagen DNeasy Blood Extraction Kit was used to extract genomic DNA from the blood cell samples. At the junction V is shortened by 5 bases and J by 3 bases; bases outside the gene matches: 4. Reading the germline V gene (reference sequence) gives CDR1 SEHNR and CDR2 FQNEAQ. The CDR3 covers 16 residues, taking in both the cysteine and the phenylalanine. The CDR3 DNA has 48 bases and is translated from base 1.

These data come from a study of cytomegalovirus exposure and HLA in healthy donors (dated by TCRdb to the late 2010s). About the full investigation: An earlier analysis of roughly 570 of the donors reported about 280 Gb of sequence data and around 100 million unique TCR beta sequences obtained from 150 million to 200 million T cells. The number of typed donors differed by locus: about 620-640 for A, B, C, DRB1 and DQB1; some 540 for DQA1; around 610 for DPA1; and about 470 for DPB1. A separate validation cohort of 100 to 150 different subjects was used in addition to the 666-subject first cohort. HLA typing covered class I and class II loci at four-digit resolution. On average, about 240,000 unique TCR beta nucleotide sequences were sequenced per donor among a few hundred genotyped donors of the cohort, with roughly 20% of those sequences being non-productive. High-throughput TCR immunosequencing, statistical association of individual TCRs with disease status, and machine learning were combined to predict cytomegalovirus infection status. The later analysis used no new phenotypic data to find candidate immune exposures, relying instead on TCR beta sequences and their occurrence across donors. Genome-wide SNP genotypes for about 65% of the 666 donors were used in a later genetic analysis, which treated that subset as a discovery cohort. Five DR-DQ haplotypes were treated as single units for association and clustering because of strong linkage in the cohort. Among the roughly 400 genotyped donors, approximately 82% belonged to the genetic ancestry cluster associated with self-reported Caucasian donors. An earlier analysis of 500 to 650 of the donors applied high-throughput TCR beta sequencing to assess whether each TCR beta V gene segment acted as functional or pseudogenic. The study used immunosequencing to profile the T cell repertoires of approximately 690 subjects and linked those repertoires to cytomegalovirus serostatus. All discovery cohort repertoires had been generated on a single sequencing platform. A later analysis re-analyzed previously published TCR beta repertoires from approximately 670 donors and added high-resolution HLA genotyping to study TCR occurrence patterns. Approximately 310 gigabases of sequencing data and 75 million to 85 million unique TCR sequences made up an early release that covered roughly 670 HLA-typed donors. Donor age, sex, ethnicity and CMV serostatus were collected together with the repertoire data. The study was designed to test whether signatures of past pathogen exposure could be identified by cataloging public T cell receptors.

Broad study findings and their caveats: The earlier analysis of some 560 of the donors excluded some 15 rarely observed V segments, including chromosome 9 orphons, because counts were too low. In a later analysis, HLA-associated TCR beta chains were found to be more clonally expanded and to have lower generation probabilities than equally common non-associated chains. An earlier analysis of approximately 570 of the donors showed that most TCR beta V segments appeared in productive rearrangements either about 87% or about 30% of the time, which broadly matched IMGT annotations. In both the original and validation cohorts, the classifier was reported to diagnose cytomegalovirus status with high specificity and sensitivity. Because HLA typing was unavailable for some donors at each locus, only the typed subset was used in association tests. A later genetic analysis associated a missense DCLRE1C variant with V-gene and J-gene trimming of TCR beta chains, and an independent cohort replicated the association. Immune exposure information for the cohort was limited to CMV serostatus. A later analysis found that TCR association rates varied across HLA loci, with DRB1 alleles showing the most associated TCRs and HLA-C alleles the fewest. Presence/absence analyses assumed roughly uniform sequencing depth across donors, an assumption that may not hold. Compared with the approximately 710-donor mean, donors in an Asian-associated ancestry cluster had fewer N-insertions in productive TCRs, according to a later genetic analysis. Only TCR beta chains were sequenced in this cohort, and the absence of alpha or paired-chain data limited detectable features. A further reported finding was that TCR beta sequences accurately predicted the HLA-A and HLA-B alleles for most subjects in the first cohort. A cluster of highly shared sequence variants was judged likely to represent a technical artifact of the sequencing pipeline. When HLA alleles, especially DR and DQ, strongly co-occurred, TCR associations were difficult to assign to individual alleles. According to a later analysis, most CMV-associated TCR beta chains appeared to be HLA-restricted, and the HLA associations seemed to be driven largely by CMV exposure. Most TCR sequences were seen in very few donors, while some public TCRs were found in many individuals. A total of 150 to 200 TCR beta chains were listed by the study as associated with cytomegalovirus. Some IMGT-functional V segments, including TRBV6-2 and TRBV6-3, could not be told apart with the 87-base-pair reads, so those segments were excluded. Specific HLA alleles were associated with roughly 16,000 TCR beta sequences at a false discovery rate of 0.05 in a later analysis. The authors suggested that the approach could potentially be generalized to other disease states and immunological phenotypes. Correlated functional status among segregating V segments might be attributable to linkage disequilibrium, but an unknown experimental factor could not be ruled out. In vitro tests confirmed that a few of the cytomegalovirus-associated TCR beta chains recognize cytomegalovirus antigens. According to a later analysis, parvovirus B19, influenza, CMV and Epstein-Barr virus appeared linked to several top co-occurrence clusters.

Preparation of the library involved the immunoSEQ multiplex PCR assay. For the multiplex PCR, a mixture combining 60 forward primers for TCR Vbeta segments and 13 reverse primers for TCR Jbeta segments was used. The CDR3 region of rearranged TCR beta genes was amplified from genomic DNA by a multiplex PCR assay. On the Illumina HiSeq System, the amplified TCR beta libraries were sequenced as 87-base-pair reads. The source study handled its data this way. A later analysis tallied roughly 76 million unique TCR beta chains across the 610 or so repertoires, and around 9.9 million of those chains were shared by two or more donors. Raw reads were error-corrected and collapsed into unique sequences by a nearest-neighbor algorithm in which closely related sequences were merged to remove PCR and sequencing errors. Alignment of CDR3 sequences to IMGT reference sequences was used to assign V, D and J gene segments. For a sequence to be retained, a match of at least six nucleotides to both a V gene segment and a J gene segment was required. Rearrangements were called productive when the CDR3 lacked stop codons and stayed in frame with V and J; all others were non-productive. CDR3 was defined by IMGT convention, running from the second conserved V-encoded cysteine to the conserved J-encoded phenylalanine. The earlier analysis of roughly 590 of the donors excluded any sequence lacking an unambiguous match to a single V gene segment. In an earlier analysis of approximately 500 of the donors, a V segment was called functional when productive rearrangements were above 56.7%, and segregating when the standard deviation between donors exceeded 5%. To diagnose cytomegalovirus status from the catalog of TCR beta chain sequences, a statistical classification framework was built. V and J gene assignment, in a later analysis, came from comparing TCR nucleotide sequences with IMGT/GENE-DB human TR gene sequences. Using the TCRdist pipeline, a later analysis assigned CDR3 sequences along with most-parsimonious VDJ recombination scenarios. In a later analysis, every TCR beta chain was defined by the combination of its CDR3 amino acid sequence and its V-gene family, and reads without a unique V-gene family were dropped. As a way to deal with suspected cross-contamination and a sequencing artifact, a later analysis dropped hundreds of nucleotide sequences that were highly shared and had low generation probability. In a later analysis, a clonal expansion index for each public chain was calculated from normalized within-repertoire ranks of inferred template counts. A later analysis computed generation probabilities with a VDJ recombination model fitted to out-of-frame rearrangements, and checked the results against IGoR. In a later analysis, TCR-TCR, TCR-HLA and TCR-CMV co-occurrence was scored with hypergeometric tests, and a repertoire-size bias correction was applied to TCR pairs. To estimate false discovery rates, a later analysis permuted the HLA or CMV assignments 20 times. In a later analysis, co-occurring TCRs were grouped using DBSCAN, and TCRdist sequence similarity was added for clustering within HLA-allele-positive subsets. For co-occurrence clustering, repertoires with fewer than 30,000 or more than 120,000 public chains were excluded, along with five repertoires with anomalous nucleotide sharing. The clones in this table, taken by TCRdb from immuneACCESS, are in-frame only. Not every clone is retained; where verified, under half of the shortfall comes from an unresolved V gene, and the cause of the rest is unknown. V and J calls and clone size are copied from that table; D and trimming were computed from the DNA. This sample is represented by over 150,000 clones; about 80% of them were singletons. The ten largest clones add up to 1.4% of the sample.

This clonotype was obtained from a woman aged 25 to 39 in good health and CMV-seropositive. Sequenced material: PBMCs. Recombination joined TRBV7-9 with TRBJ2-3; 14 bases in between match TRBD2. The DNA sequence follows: TGTGCCAGCAGCCAAGGGACTAGCGGGAGTACAGATACGCAGTATTTT. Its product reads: CASSQGTSGSTDTQYF.